These 24 T cell receptor beta chains were all obtained from the same sample, sequenced in a study of blood T cells in healthy people across ages. The second PCR ran roughly 7 to 12 cycles with a sample-barcoded 5' primer and J-beta primers. TCRdb redid the calling of the 5' RACE reads with MiXCR, one entry per CDR3 protein. This sample has 950,000 to 1,200,000 distinct CDR3 sequences; roughly two fifths occur once, and the top ten carry under 15%. The sample consisted of blood. The source of these receptors is a man aged 18 to 30 in good health.

The V call is TRBV6-2 or TRBV6-3, the J call TRBJ1-5; 10 bases align to TRBD1. V lost 6 bases to trimming and J lost 5 bases; unmatched junction nucleotides: 4. The CDR3 length is 14 residues. Germline V lookup: CDR1 MNHEY, CDR2 SVGEGT. The CDR3 region has the DNA TGTGCCAGCAGGAAAGGGACAGGGGATCAGCCCCAGCATTTT. Protein product: CASRKGTGDQPQHF.

The chain has TRBV29-1 and TRBJ2-1; 8 nucleotides align to TRBD2. Germline V gene lookup returns CDR1 SQVTM and CDR2 ANQGSEA. CDR3 length: 12 amino acids. V was pared by 5 bases and J by 7 bases, with 4 bases of the junction left unmatched. The CDR3 spells CSVLGGANEQFF. CDR3 nucleotides: TGCAGCGTTCTCGGGGGGGCGAATGAGCAGTTCTTC.

This clonotype was seen a handful of times. The chain combines TRBV7-6 with TRBJ2-1; D may correspond to TRBD1 or TRBD2 (5 bases each). The CDR3 length is 17 residues. CDR1 is SGHVS, CDR2 FNYEAQ, per germline. Trimming shortened V by 4 bases and J by 1 base, and 17 bases separated the two germline ends. CDR3 amino acids: CASSSAPGRNSYNEQFF. The CDR3 DNA follows: TGTGCCAGCAGCTCAGCCCCGGGGCGCAATTCCTACAATGAGCAGTTCTTC.

The CDR3 DNA reads as TGCAGTGCTAAAAGTAGCGGGGGGCCTCGGGGAGAGACCCAGTACTTC. Translated, it gives CSAKSSGGPRGETQYF. The chain links TRBV20-1 to TRBJ2-7, with 10 bases matching TRBD2. Gene TRBJ2-5 matches the end of the DNA better, so the J call may be wrong. The CDR3 runs to 16 residues. Germline loops: CDR1 DFQATT, CDR2 SNEGSKA (reference sequence).

A few counts support this clonotype. CDR3 DNA sequence: TGTGCCACCAGCAGAGATGGGACAGAAATTTATAGCAATCAGCCCCAGCATTTT. Translating gives CATSRDGTEIYSNQPQHF. The chain carries TRBV15 and TRBJ1-5; 7 bases map to TRBD1. This CDR3 is built from 18 residues. The V gene end was trimmed by 0 bases and the J gene end by 0 bases; junction bases not matched to a gene: 8. Germline V CDR1 and CDR2: LNHNV, YYDKDF (reference sequence).

The chain carries TRBV20-1 and TRBJ2-1; 11 bases map to TRBD1. Germline V gene data show CDR1 as DFQATT and CDR2 as SNEGSKA (reference sequence). This CDR3 comprises 14 residues. Losses at the gene ends were 6 bases for V and 9 bases for J; bases not matched to a gene: 10. In nucleotides, the CDR3 is TGCAGTGCAGTCCGGGGACAGGGGGGGACTGAGCAGTTCTTC. Translated, it gives CSAVRGQGGTEQFF.

This clonotype was counted many times. The genes are TRBV11-1 and TRBJ2-1, with D perhaps TRBD2 (6 bases). CDR1 is SGHAT, CDR2 FQDESV, per germline (reference sequence). The CDR3 has 15 amino acids. The V end was cut by 5 bases, the J end by 8 bases, with 19 bases between. CDR3 sequence (DNA): TGTGCCAGCAGCAGGGAAGGGAGGCAAATGGATGAGCAGTTCTTC. Its translation: CASSREGRQMDEQFF.

This clonotype has only a few counts. The chain combines TRBV6-1 with TRBJ1-1; D is perhaps TRBD1 (5 bases). There are 14 residues in the CDR3. V dropped 11 bases and J dropped 0 bases, with 16 bases sitting between them. CDR1 and CDR2 from the germline V gene are MNHNS and SASEGT. CDR3 region: CAGRDGVMNTEAFF. The CDR3 DNA is TGTGCCGGCCGGGACGGAGTCATGAACACTGAAGCTTTCTTT.

The chain recombines TRBV9 with TRBJ1-5; possible D gene TRBD1, 5 bases. CDR3 size: 14 residues. Between the trimmed V and J ends, which lost 3 bases and 5 bases, there was a span of 12 bases. Germline CDR1 is SGDLS and CDR2 is YYNGEE. CDR3 in DNA: TGTGCCAGCAGCGACCGGGACGGTGATCAGCCCCAGCATTTT. This translates into CASSDRDGDQPQHF. Drawing the rest from reference TRBV9 and TRBJ1-5, the complete variable domain is DSGVTQTPKHLITATGQRVTLRCSPRSGDLSVYWYQQSLDQGLQFLIQYYNGEERAKGNILERFSAQQFPDLHSELNLSSLELGDSALYFCASSDRDGDQPQHFGDGTRLSIL.

CDR3 DNA: TGTGCCTGGAGTAGGGGACTAGCGGGACTCGAGCAGTACTTC. Encoded protein: CAWSRGLAGLEQYF. This rearrangement joins TRBV30 to TRBJ2-7; 13 bases agree with TRBD2. V was pared by 2 bases and J by 6 bases, with 4 bases of the junction left unmatched. Looked up from germline, CDR1 is GTSNPN and CDR2 is SVGIG (reference sequence). This CDR3 region has 14 residues. Looking up the rest from reference TRBV30 and TRBJ2-7 gives the full variable domain: SQTIHQWPATLVQPVGSPLSLECTVEGTSNPNLYWYRQAAGRGLQLLFYSVGIGQISSEVPQNLSASRPQDRQFILSSKKLLLSDSGFYLCAWSRGLAGLEQYFGPGTRLTVT.

There are a few counts of this clonotype. The rearrangement links TRBV12-3 or TRBV12-4 to TRBJ2-1, with TRBD2 matching 7 bases. The CDR3 length is 14 residues. V lost 7 bases and J lost 9; bases outside the gene matches: 12. The CDR3 spells CASTDVGGRGEQFF. The CDR3 nucleotides are TGTGCCAGCACCGACGTGGGGGGGAGAGGTGAGCAGTTCTTC.

In its sample, this clonotype was seen many times. Being one base from a much bigger clone, this may be a read error. The chain is built from TRBV25-1 and TRBJ2-1; D is uncertain. The J call may be in error: the DNA end matches TRBJ2-7 better. CDR3 length equals 14 residues. Looked up from germline, CDR1 is MGHDK and CDR2 is SYGVNS. CDR3 in DNA: TGTGCCAGCAGTGAACAGGATTCCTACAATGAGCAGTACTTC. This codes for CASSEQDSYNEQYF.

With respect to this clonotype: A much larger clone differs from this one at a single base, so this may be a read error. This chain uses TRBV12-3 or TRBV12-4 with TRBJ2-7; 7 bases match TRBD1. Trimming cost V 11 bases and J 7 bases; bases outside gene matches: 17. This CDR3 is built from 14 residues. CDR3 amino acids: CAGIGDRSYNEQYF. For the CDR3, the DNA is TGTGCCGGCATTGGGGACAGATCCTACAATGAGCAGTACTTC.

This CDR3 is CASSSGTIYNEQFF. In DNA, the CDR3 is TGTGCCAGCAGTTCCGGGACTATCTACAATGAGCAGTTCTTC. The chain links TRBV2 to TRBJ2-1; 7 bases are a match to TRBD2. The CDR3 is 14 amino acids. Trimming removed 5 bases from V and 3 bases from J; junction bases left unmatched: 4. Germline values: CDR1 SNHLY, CDR2 FYNNEI.

The V call is TRBV20-1, the J call TRBJ2-3; D perhaps matches TRBD2 (6 bases). V shed 1 base and J shed 2 bases, with 13 bases lying between them. This CDR3 is 15 amino acids long. Germline lookup yields CDR1 DFQATT and CDR2 SNEGSKA (reference sequence). For the CDR3, the DNA is TGCAGTGCTAGAGGGGTAGCGGATATCACAGATACGCAGTATTTT. Translation: CSARGVADITDTQYF.

Only a few counts were recorded for this clonotype. This rearrangement joins TRBV5-5 to TRBJ1-1, with TRBD1 matching over 8 bases. The CDR3 runs 15 residues. Germline assignment: CDR1 SGHKS and CDR2 YYEKEE (reference sequence). Trimming cost V 4 bases and J 0 bases; bases outside gene matches: 5. The CDR3, as DNA: TGTGCCAGCAGCGGCCAGGGGGCGGTGAACACTGAAGCTTTCTTT. Residues: CASSGQGAVNTEAFF.

The chain uses TRBV6-5 and TRBJ2-1, with 7 bases identical to TRBD1. The trim removed 8 bases at V and 5 bases at J, leaving 3 bases unmatched. The CDR3 runs to 12 residues. Germline V CDR1 and CDR2: MNHEY, SVGAGI. CDR3 DNA: TGTGCCAGCCGGGACAGTAACAATGAGCAGTTCTTC. This codes for CASRDSNNEQFF.

This chain links TRBV6-2 or TRBV6-3 with TRBJ1-5; D ambiguous. The CDR3 loop spans 14 amino acids. V was trimmed by 6 bases and J by 11 bases, leaving 20 bases between them. CDR1 and CDR2 from the germline V gene are MNHEY and SVGEGT. CDR3 amino acids: CASRLPGPAKAQHF. The CDR3 coding sequence is TGTGCCAGCAGATTGCCGGGCCCTGCTAAAGCCCAGCATTTT.

Only one count was recorded for this clonotype. The chain is built from TRBV7-9 and TRBJ2-1; D gene ambiguous. Per the germline V gene, CDR1 is SEHNR and CDR2 is FQNEAQ (reference sequence). V lost 1 base and J 0 bases, leaving 10 bases between the germline ends. This CDR3 has 16 residues. The CDR3 region is CASSLGRVSSYNEQFF. Written as DNA, the CDR3 is TGTGCCAGCAGCTTAGGTCGGGTGAGCTCCTACAATGAGCAGTTCTTC.

This clonotype appeared a few times. This CDR3 reads CASRETGTDTQYF. CDR3 DNA: TGTGCCAGCAGGGAAACAGGGACAGATACGCAGTATTTT. The J gene is TRBJ2-3, the V gene TRBV28, with D tentatively TRBD1 (6 bases). Germline V gene lookup returns CDR1 MDHEN and CDR2 SYDVKM. The germline V and J ends were trimmed by 6 bases and 3 bases, with 10 bases remaining between them. This CDR3 comprises 13 residues.

The chain recombines TRBV7-2 with TRBJ1-5, with D unresolved. Germline V gene lookup returns CDR1 SGHTA and CDR2 FQGNSA. This CDR3 is built from 14 residues. Between the trimmed V and J ends, which lost 5 bases and 0 bases, there was a span of 8 bases. The CDR3 DNA sequence: TGTGCCAGCAGCGTCAGTAATAGCAATCAGCCCCAGCATTTT. It specifies CASSVSNSNQPQHF.

The gene calls are TRBV10-3 and TRBJ1-1; possibly TRBD1 for D (5 bases). CDR1 and CDR2 from the germline V gene are ENHRY and SYGVKD. The CDR3 extends over 13 amino acids. Deletions cut 9 bases from V and 6 bases from J, with 17 bases between. DNA for the CDR3: TGTGCCATTGGAACCCCAAGGGACGCTGAAGCTTTCTTT. Residues: CAIGTPRDAEAFF.

This sequence joins TRBV20-1 and TRBJ1-1; perhaps TRBD1 as D (6 bases). Germline CDR1 reads DFQATT; CDR2 reads SNEGSKA (reference sequence). The V end lost 6 bases, the J end lost 4 bases, and 12 bases lay between the germline ends. The CDR3 contains 12 residues. In nucleotides, the CDR3 is TGCAGTGCGACCGACAGGAGCACTGAAGCTTTCTTT. It codes for CSATDRSTEAFF.

The V gene is TRBV5-1, the J gene TRBJ1-4; D is possibly TRBD1 (6 bases). The germline V and J ends were trimmed by 7 bases and 7 bases, with 17 bases remaining between them. Germline lookup yields CDR1 SGHRS and CDR2 YFSETQ. The CDR3 extends over 14 amino acids. CDR3 in DNA: TGCGCCAGCGCATGGCGGGGGCAAGGTGAAAAACTGTTTTTT. Translating it yields CASAWRGQGEKLFF. The full variable domain, with the rest looked up from reference TRBV5-1 and TRBJ1-4, is KAGVTQTPRYLIKTRGQQVTLSCSPISGHRSVSWYQQTPGQGLQFLFEYFSETQRNKGNFPGRFSGRQFSNSRSEMNVSTLELGDSALYLCASAWRGQGEKLFFGSGTQLSVL.